Below, 29 T cell receptor beta chains from the same sample are listed, as sequenced in a study of T cell responses to AZD1222 COVID-19 vaccine. Some clones are missing from TCRdb's copy, which holds only in-frame ones; the method was immunoSEQ multiplex PCR. Among tens of thousands of clones listed, more than 75% were seen once. Sequences were derived from peripheral blood, sampled on day 0 of AZD1222 vaccination. The origin of the receptors is an adult in good health.

The gene calls are TRBV6-1 and TRBJ1-1, with D possibly being TRBD1 (6 bases). Germline values: CDR1 MNHNS, CDR2 SASEGT. The CDR3 extends over 14 amino acids. Trimming took 0 bases from V and 9 from J, leaving 14 bases between them. The CDR3 bases are TGTGCCAGCAGTGAAGCGGTCTACAGGGATAAAGCTTTCTTT. Its protein product is CASSEAVYRDKAFF.

The chain is built from TRBV27 and TRBJ2-7; D remains ambiguous. The V gene's germline CDR1 is MNHEY and CDR2 SMNVEV (reference sequence). The V and J ends lost 3 bases and 2 bases respectively, with 17 bases between them. The CDR3 is made up of 16 amino acids. The CDR3 reads CASSLRWPGPPYEQYF. CDR3 nucleotides: TGTGCCAGCAGTTTGAGGTGGCCAGGACCCCCCTACGAGCAGTACTTC.

The chain couples TRBV4-3 to TRBJ1-2, with D possibly TRBD1 on 6 matching bases. The germline V gene has CDR1 LGHNA and CDR2 YSLEER. This CDR3 contains 14 residues. V lost 0 bases and J lost 8, with 13 bases in between. The CDR3 DNA reads as TGCGCCAGCAGCCAAGATTTGGGGGGCAGGGGCTACACCTTC. It is translated as CASSQDLGGRGYTF.

The rearrangement uses TRBV6-5 and TRBJ1-3, with D perhaps TRBD1 (5 bases). V was cut by 6 bases and J by 3 bases, with 15 bases left in between. Germline V gives CDR1 MNHEY, CDR2 SVGAGI. The CDR3 runs to 15 residues. The chain's CDR3 is CASRRDPGGGNTIYF. The CDR3 DNA sequence: TGTGCCAGCAGAAGGGACCCGGGAGGTGGAAACACCATATATTTT.

V gene TRBV9 combines with J gene TRBJ2-3, with 11 bases aligning to TRBD2. The CDR3 is 17 amino acids. The V gene end was trimmed by 0 bases and the J gene end by 2 bases; junction bases not matched to a gene: 5. The germline CDR1 and CDR2 sequences are SGDLS and YYNGEE. The CDR3 region has the DNA TGTGCCAGCAGCGTAGCTCTAGCGGGGGGTCTCACAGATACGCAGTATTTT. The encoded protein is CASSVALAGGLTDTQYF. The full variable domain, completed using reference TRBV9 and TRBJ2-3, is DSGVTQTPKHLITATGQRVTLRCSPRSGDLSVYWYQQSLDQGLQFLIQYYNGEERAKGNILERFSAQQFPDLHSELNLSSLELGDSALYFCASSVALAGGLTDTQYFGPGTRLTVL.

The V call is TRBV11-3, the J call TRBJ1-6; 9 bases align to TRBD1. Per germline, CDR1 SGHNT and CDR2 YENEEA. CDR3 length equals 15 residues. Trimming at V came to 1 base and at J to 7 bases, leaving 2 bases not matched to a gene. CDR3 protein: CASSLGGTGNSPLHF. CDR3 bases: TGTGCCAGCAGCTTAGGAGGGACAGGGAATTCACCCCTCCACTTT. Supplemented by reference TRBV11-3 and TRBJ1-6, the full variable domain reads EAGVVQSPRYKIIEKKQPVAFWCNPISGHNTLYWYLQNLGQGPELLIRYENEEAVDDSQLPKDRFSAERLKGVDSTLKIQPAELGDSAVYLCASSLGGTGNSPLHFGNGTRLTVT.

This clone was counted once. The chain couples TRBV5-4 to TRBJ2-7; 9 nucleotides line up with TRBD2. After removal of 0 bases from V and 5 bases from J, the junction contained 3 bases not matched to a gene. Germline CDR1 reads SGHNT; CDR2 reads YYREEE (reference sequence). This CDR3 comprises 14 residues. Here the CDR3 reads CASSLAPSGDEQYF. DNA of the CDR3: TGTGCCAGCAGCTTGGCCCCTAGCGGGGACGAGCAGTACTTC.

The V call is TRBV18, the J call TRBJ2-1; the D gene is possibly TRBD2 (6 bases). Trimming left V 0 bases short and J 4 bases short, with 13 bases between. Germline-derived CDR1 and CDR2 are KGHSH and LQKENI. This CDR3 has 16 residues. CDR3 DNA: TGTGCCAGCTCACCACCCGACTGGAGGGCTTACAATGAGCAGTTCTTC. Translating it yields CASSPPDWRAYNEQFF.

The chain couples TRBV9 to TRBJ2-5; TRBD2 might be the D (7 bases). The CDR3 runs to 14 residues. Germline V gene sequence: CDR1 SGDLS, CDR2 YYNGEE. V dropped 4 bases and J dropped 5 bases, with 15 bases sitting between them. The CDR3 protein is CASSPEGGLETQYF. DNA of the CDR3: TGTGCCAGCAGCCCCGAGGGGGGGCTGGAGACCCAGTACTTC. The full variable domain, in which reference TRBV9 and TRBJ2-5 provide the parts outside the CDR3, is DSGVTQTPKHLITATGQRVTLRCSPRSGDLSVYWYQQSLDQGLQFLIQYYNGEERAKGNILERFSAQQFPDLHSELNLSSLELGDSALYFCASSPEGGLETQYFGPGTRLLVL.

The chain combines TRBV19 with TRBJ2-7; maybe TRBD1 (5 bases). CDR1 is LNHDA and CDR2 is SQIVND in the germline V gene (reference sequence). This CDR3 has 15 amino acids. V shed 5 bases and J shed 5 bases, with 19 bases lying between them. CDR3 sequence (DNA): TGTGCCAGTAGTTTGGGGCCCCACCTCTACGACGAGCAGTACTTC. Translating gives CASSLGPHLYDEQYF.

This chain joins TRBV29-1 and TRBJ1-2; 11 bases align to TRBD1. The length of the CDR3 is 17 residues. From germline, CDR1 is SQVTM and CDR2 ANQGSEA. The ends lost 6 bases at V and 1 base at J; junction bases unmatched: 13. The CDR3 reads CSVPLASGTGGNYGYTF. The CDR3 DNA sequence: TGCAGCGTCCCCCTGGCCTCCGGGACAGGGGGTAACTATGGCTACACCTTC.

This sequence joins TRBV11-2 and TRBJ1-2; D not resolved. The CDR3 is 12 amino acids. The V and J ends lost 5 bases and 0 bases respectively, with 4 bases between them. Germline CDR1 and CDR2: SGHAT and FQNNGV. CDR3 DNA sequence: TGTGCCAGCAGCCCAGCTAACTATGGCTACACCTTC. Its translation: CASSPANYGYTF.

This rearrangement joins TRBV4-1 to TRBJ1-2, with no clear D. This CDR3 region has 14 residues. The V and J ends lost 0 bases and 8 bases respectively, with 13 bases between them. CDR1 and CDR2 from the germline V gene are MGHRA and YSYEKL. CDR3 sequence reads: CASSQEFTVGGYTF. In DNA, the CDR3 is TGCGCCAGCAGCCAAGAATTTACGGTTGGAGGCTACACCTTC.

The rearrangement joins TRBV28 to TRBJ1-6; D is undetermined. The germline V gene has CDR1 MDHEN and CDR2 SYDVKM. This CDR3 has 13 residues. Trimming took 7 bases from V and 5 from J, leaving 9 bases between them. CDR3 amino acids: CASNRIDNSPLHF. CDR3 in DNA: TGTGCCAGCAATCGGATTGATAATTCACCCCTCCACTTT.

The chain recombines TRBV6-5 with TRBJ1-5, with 7 bases fitting TRBD1. Germline V lookup: CDR1 MNHEY, CDR2 SVGAGI. This CDR3 spans 15 amino acids. V shed 0 bases, J shed 4 bases, and the junction held 3 bases outside the gene matches. In DNA form, the CDR3 reads TGTGCCAGCAGTTACTCTGGGACAGAAAATCAGCCCCAGCATTTT. Protein sequence: CASSYSGTENQPQHF.

The CDR3 region is CAISESSGTGGNSPLHF. The CDR3 nucleotides read TGTGCCATCAGTGAGTCTTCAGGGACAGGGGGGAATTCACCCCTCCACTTT. This chain uses TRBV10-3 with TRBJ1-6, with TRBD1 matching over 11 bases. The CDR3 covers 17 residues. V was clipped by 0 bases and J by 7 bases; unmatched bases: 5. From germline, CDR1 is ENHRY and CDR2 SYGVKD.

This rearrangement joins TRBV28 to TRBJ2-3; 10 bases map to TRBD2. V shed 4 bases and J 4 bases; nucleotides not matched to a gene: 5. The CDR3 spans 15 residues. Germline V gives CDR1 MDHEN, CDR2 SYDVKM. DNA of the CDR3: TGTGCCAGCAGTTCTAGCGGGAGTGGTCCAGATACGCAGTATTTT. It specifies CASSSSGSGPDTQYF.

V and J are TRBV7-2 and TRBJ1-2; D not certain. Trimming stripped 4 bases from V and 3 bases from J, with 15 bases between. CDR1 and CDR2 from the germline V gene are SGHTA and FQGNSA. This CDR3 is built from 15 residues. The CDR3 protein is CASSYIWTDHYGYTF. The CDR3 coding sequence is TGTGCCAGCAGCTATATCTGGACGGACCACTATGGCTACACCTTC.

The gene calls are TRBV11-1 and TRBJ1-1; D is ambiguous. CDR1 and CDR2 (germline): SGHAT, FQDESV (reference sequence). Trimming cost V 4 bases and J 3 bases, with 18 bases left between them. The CDR3 has 16 residues. CDR3: CASSSVTGRADTEAFF. The CDR3, as DNA: TGTGCCAGCAGCTCAGTAACTGGGAGGGCTGACACTGAAGCTTTCTTT.

The J gene is TRBJ2-7, the V gene TRBV13, with 7 nucleotides matching TRBD1. The CDR3 totals 15 residues. With V trimmed by 0 bases and J by 2 bases, 4 bases remained unmatched. Germline CDR1 is PRHDT and CDR2 is FYEKMQ (reference sequence). The CDR3 DNA reads TGTGCCAGCAGCTTAGGCAGGGGGTTAACCTACGAGCAGTACTTC. The encoded protein is CASSLGRGLTYEQYF.

The chain links TRBV6-2 or TRBV6-3 to TRBJ1-2, with 10 bases matching TRBD1. After removal of 6 bases from V and 4 bases from J, the junction contained 8 bases not matched to a gene. This CDR3 is 15 amino acids long. Germline CDR1 reads MNHEY; CDR2 reads SVGEGT. CDR3 DNA: TGTGCCAGCAGCCCTGGGACAGGGGACAGCTATGGCTACACCTTC. Protein: CASSPGTGDSYGYTF.

The rearrangement uses TRBV3-1 (or the pseudogene TRBV3-2) and TRBJ2-3; possibly TRBD2 for D (5 bases). V was shortened by 2 bases and J by 2 bases, with 14 bases between the two germline ends. The V gene's germline CDR1 is LGHDT and CDR2 YNNKEL (reference sequence). The CDR3 sequence is 16 residues long. The chain's CDR3 is CASSQLIPGNTDTQYF. The CDR3 region has the DNA TGTGCCAGCAGCCAACTCATTCCGGGGAACACAGATACGCAGTATTTT.

This chain connects TRBV30 to TRBJ1-1; D is ambiguous. Germline V lookup: CDR1 GTSNPN, CDR2 SVGIG (reference sequence). The germline V and J ends were trimmed by 3 bases and 0 bases, with 14 bases remaining between them. The CDR3 loop spans 15 amino acids. In DNA form, the CDR3 reads TGTGCCTGGAGCCTAGCTGCTTTTATGAACACTGAAGCTTTCTTT. Translation gives CAWSLAAFMNTEAFF.

This chain joins TRBV29-1 and TRBJ2-7; 7 nucleotides line up with TRBD1. The CDR3 consists of 12 residues. Per germline, CDR1 SQVTM and CDR2 ANQGSEA. V dropped 6 bases and J dropped 6; count of bases not matched to a gene: 8. This chain's CDR3 is CSVSVQGVEQYF. The CDR3 DNA sequence: TGCAGCGTCTCAGTCCAGGGGGTCGAGCAGTACTTC.

Details on this clone: An end of the junction does not agree with germline; a read error may underlie this. The chain uses TRBV27 and TRBJ1-2; D gene ambiguous. Germline assignment: CDR1 MNHEY and CDR2 SMNVEV (reference sequence). This CDR3 spans 16 amino acids. The chain's CDR3 is CVSSLSPFNSYYGYTF. CDR3 bases: TGTGTCAGCAGTTTATCCCCCTTCAACAGCTACTATGGCTACACCTTC.

V gene TRBV6-5 combines with J gene TRBJ2-2; TRBD1 agrees at 7 bases. V trimming: 5 bases; J trimming: 4 bases; junction bases outside the gene matches: 7. The CDR3 has 15 amino acids. From germline, CDR1 is MNHEY and CDR2 SVGAGI. Written as DNA, the CDR3 is TGTGCCAGCAGTCCGACAGGGCTGGGCACCGGGGAGCTGTTTTTT. It yields the protein CASSPTGLGTGELFF.

This clone was seen more than once but under ten times. The V call is TRBV27, the J call TRBJ2-5; TRBD1 might be the D (6 bases). The V end lost 5 bases, the J end lost 1 base, and 8 bases lay between the germline ends. CDR3 length equals 13 residues. The germline CDR1 and CDR2 sequences are MNHEY and SMNVEV (reference sequence). The CDR3: CASSDRFQETQYF. The CDR3 DNA sequence: TGTGCCAGCAGTGACAGGTTCCAAGAGACCCAGTACTTC.

The chain recombines TRBV9 with TRBJ1-1; D might be TRBD1 (6 bases). Per the germline V gene, CDR1 is SGDLS and CDR2 is YYNGEE. V was trimmed by 4 bases and J by 4 bases, leaving 11 bases between them. This CDR3 has 13 residues. The chain's CDR3 is CASSLTGLTEAFF. Written as DNA, the CDR3 is TGTGCCAGCAGCCTAACAGGGCTCACTGAAGCTTTCTTT.

As for this clone: The identical CDR3 is also encoded by other nucleotide sequences in the sample. The chain combines TRBV2 with TRBJ2-7; D remains unclear. Germline CDR1 SNHLY, CDR2 FYNNEI. The CDR3 contains 12 residues. The V end was cut by 6 bases, the J end by 0 bases, with 6 bases between. CDR3 sequence: CASSTDSYEQYF. The DNA of the CDR3 is TGTGCCAGCAGCACAGACTCCTACGAGCAGTACTTC.